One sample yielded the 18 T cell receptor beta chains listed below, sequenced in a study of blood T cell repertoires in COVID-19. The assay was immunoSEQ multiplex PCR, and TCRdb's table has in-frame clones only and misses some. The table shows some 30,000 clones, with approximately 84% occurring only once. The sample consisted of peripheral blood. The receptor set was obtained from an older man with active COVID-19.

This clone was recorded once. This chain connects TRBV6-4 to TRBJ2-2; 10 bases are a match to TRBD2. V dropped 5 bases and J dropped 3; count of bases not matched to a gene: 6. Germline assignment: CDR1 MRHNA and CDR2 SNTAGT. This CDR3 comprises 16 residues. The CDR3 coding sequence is TGTGCCAGCAGTCCAAGCGGGGGGGCCGACACCGGGGAGCTGTTTTTT. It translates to CASSPSGGADTGELFF.

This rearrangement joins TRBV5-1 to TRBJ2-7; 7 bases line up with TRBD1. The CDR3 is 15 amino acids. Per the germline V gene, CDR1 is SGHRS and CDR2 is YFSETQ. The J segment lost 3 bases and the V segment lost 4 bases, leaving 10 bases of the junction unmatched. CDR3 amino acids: CASSGGDRALYEQYF. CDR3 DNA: TGCGCCAGCAGCGGTGGGGACAGAGCTCTCTACGAGCAGTACTTC.

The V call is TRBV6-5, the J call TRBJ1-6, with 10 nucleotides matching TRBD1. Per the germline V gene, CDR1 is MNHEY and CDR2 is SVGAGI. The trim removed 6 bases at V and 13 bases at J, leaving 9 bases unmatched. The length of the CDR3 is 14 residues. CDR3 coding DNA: TGTGCCAGCAGCGTGGGGACAGGGGCCTCCCCCCTCCACTTT. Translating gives CASSVGTGASPLHF.

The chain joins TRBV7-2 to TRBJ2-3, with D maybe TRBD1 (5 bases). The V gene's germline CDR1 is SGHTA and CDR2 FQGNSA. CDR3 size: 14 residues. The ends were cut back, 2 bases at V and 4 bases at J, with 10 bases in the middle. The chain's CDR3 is CASSLPARADTQYF. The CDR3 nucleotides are TGTGCCAGCAGCTTACCCGCCAGGGCAGATACGCAGTATTTT.

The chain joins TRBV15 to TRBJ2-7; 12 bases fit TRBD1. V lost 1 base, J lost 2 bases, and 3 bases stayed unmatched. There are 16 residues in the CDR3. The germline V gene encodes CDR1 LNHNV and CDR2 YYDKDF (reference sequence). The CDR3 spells CATSRGWDRGPYEQYF. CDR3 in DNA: TGTGCCACCAGCAGAGGGTGGGACAGGGGGCCCTACGAGCAGTACTTC.

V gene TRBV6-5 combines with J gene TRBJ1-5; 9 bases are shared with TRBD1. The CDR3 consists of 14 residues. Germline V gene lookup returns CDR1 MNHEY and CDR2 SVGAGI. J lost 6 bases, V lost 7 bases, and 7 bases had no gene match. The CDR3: CASTTGTGIQPQHF. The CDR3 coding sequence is TGTGCCAGCACCACCGGGACAGGGATTCAGCCCCAGCATTTT.

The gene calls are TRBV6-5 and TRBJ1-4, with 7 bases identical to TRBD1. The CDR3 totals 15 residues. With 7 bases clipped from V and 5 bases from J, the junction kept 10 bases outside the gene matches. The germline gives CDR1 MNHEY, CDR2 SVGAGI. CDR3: CASIPPGRGNEKLFF. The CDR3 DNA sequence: TGTGCCAGCATCCCCCCCGGCAGGGGGAATGAAAAACTGTTTTTT.

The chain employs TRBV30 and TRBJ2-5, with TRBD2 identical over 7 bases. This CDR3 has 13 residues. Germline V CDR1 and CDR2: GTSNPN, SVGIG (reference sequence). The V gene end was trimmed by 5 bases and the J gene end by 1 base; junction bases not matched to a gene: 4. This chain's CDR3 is CAWGRGTQETQYF. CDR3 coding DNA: TGTGCCTGGGGGCGGGGGACCCAAGAGACCCAGTACTTC.

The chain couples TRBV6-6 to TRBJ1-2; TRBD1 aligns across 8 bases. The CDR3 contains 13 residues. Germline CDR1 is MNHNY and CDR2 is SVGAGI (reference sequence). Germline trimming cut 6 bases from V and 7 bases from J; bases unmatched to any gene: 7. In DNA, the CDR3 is TGTGCCAGCAGCCCTAAGGACAGGGTTGGCTACACCTTC. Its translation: CASSPKDRVGYTF.

CDR3 sequence (DNA): TGCGCCAGCAGCTTGGGACAGGGAAATCGGGAGCAGTACTTC. Its translation is CASSLGQGNREQYF. This chain uses TRBV5-1 with TRBJ2-7; 7 nucleotides line up with TRBD1. The germline V gene has CDR1 SGHRS and CDR2 YFSETQ. The J segment lost 7 bases and the V segment lost 0 bases, leaving 7 bases of the junction unmatched. The length of the CDR3 is 14 residues.

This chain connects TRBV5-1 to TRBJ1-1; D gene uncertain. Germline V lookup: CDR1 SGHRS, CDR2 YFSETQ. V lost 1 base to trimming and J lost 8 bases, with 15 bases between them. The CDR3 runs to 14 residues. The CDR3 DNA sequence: TGCGCCAGCAGCTTGAACCCAGGTGGCGTGGAAGCTTTCTTT. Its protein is CASSLNPGGVEAFF.

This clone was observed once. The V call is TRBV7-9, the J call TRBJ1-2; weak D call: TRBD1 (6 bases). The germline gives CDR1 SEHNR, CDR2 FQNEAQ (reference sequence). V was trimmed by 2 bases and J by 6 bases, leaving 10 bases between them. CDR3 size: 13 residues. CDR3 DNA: TGTGCCAGCAGCTTACAGGGGCTGGATGGCTACACCTTC. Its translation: CASSLQGLDGYTF.

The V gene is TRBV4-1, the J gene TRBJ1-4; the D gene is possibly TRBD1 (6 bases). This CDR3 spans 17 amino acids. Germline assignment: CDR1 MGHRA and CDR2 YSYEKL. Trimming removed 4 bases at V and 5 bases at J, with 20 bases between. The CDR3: CASSRFLGARRNEKLFF. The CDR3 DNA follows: TGCGCCAGCAGCCGTTTTTTGGGGGCGCGACGAAATGAAAAACTGTTTTTT.

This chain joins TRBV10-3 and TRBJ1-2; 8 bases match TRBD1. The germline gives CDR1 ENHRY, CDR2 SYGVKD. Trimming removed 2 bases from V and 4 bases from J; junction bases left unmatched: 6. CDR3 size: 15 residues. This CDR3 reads CAISEQDRALYGYTF. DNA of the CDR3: TGTGCCATCAGTGAGCAGGACAGGGCCCTCTATGGCTACACCTTC.

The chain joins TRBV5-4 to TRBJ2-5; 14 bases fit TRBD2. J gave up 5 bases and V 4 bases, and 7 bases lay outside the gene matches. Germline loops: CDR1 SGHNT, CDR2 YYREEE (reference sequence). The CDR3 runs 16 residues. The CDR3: CASSTRLAGGRETQYF. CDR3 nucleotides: TGTGCCAGCAGCACACGACTAGCGGGGGGGCGCGAGACCCAGTACTTC.

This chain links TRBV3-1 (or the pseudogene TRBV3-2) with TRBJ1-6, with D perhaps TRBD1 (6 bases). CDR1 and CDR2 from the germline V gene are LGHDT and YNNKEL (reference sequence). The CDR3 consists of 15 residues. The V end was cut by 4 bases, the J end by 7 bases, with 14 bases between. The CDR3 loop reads CASSLGSGVNSPLHF. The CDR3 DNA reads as TGTGCCAGCAGCCTTGGTTCAGGGGTCAATTCACCCCTCCACTTT.

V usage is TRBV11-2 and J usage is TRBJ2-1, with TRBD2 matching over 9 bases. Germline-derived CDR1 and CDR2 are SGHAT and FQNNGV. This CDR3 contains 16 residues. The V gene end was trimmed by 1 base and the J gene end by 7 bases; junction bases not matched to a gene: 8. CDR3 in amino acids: CASSLVLRGGSNEQFF. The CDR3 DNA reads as TGTGCCAGCAGCTTAGTCTTGCGGGGGGGCAGTAATGAGCAGTTCTTC.

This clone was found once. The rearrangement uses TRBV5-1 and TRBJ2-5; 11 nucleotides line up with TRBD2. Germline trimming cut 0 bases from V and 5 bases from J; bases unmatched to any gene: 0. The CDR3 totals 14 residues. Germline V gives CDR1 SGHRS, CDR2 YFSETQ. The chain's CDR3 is CASSLGLAGETQYF. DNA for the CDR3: TGCGCCAGCAGCTTGGGACTAGCGGGGGAGACCCAGTACTTC.